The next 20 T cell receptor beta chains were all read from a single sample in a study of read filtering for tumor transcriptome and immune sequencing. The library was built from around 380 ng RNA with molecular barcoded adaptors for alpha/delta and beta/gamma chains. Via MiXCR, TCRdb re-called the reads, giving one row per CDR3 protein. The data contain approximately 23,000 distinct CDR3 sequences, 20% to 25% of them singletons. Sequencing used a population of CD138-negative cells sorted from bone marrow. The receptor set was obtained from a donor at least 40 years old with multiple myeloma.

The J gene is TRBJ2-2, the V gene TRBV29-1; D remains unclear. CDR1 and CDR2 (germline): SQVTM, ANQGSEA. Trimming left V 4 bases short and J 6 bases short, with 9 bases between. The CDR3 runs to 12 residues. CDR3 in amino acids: CSVGWAPGELFF. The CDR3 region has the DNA TGCAGCGTTGGTTGGGCTCCCGGGGAGCTGTTTTTT.

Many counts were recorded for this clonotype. Written as DNA, the CDR3 is TGCGCCAGCAGCTTGATGGTGGGAATGACCTCCTACGAGCAGTACTTC. It codes for CASSLMVGMTSYEQYF. This chain connects TRBV5-1 to TRBJ2-7; unclear D gene. Germline loops: CDR1 SGHRS, CDR2 YFSETQ. The CDR3 sequence is 16 residues long. V shed 1 base and J shed 0 bases, with 14 bases lying between them.

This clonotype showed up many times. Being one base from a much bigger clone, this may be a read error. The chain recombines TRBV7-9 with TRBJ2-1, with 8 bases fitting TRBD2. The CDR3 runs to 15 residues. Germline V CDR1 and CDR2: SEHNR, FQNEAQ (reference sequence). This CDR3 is CVSSRAGDNTNEQFF. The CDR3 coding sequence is TGTGTCAGCAGCCGAGCGGGGGACAACACGAATGAGCAGTTCTTC.

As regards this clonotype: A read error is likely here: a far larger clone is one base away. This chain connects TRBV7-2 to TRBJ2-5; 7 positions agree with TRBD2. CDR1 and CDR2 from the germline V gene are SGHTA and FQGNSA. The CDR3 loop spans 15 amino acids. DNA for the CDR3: TGTGCCAGCAGCTTCTGGGGGGGATACCAAGAGACCCAGCACTTC. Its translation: CASSFWGGYQETQHF.

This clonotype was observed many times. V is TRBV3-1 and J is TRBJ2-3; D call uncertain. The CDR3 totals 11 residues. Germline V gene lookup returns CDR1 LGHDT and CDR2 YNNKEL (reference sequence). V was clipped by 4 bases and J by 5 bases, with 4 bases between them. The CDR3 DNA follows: TGTGCCAGCAGCCGGGAAGATACGCAGTATTTT. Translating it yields CASSREDTQYF.

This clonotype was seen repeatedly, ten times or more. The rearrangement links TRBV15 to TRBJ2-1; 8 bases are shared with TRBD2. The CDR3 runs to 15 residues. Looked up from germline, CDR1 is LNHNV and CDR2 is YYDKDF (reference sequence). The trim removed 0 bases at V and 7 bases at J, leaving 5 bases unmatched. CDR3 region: CATSRDRAGVNEQFF. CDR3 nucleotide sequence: TGTGCCACCAGCAGAGATCGAGCGGGAGTTAATGAGCAGTTCTTC.

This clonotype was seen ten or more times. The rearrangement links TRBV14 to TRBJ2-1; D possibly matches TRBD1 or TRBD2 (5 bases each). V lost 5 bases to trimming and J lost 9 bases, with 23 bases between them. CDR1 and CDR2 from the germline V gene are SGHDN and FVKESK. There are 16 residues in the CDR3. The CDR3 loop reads CASSALALGPRGEQFF. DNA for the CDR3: TGTGCCAGCAGCGCCCTAGCCTTGGGTCCGAGGGGTGAGCAGTTCTTC.

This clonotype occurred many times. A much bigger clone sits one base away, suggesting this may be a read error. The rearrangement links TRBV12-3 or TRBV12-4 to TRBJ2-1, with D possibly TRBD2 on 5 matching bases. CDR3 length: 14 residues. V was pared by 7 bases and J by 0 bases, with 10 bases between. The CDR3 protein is CASNERDSYNEQFF. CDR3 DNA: TGTGCCAGCAATGAACGGGACTCCTACAATGAGCAGTTCTTC.

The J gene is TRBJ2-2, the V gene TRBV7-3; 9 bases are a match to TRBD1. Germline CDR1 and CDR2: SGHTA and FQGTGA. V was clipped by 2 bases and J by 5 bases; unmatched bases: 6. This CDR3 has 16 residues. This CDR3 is CASSLLPDRGTGELFF. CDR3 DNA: TGTGCCAGCAGCTTACTCCCGGACAGGGGTACCGGGGAGCTGTTTTTT.

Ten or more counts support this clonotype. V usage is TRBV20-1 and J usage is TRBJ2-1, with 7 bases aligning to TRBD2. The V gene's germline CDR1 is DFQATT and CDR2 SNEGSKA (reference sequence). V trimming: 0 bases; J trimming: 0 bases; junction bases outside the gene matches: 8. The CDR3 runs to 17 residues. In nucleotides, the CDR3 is TGCAGTGCTAGAGATCCGGCTAGCGGAAGCTCCTACAATGAGCAGTTCTTC. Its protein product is CSARDPASGSSYNEQFF.

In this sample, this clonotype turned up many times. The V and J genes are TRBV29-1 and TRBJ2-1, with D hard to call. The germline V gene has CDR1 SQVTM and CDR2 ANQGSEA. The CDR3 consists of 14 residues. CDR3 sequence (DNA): TGCAACATCATTCTGGCGTCCGAAAACAATGAGCAGTTCTTC. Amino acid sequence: CNIILASENNEQFF.

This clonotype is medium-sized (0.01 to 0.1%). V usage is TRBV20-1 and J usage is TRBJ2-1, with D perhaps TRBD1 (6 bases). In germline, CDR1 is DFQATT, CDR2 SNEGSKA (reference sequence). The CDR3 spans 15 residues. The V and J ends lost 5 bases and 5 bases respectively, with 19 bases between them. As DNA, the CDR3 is TGCAGTGCTCAATCTGCGGTTTGGGGGCACAATGAGCAGTTCTTC. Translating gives CSAQSAVWGHNEQFF.

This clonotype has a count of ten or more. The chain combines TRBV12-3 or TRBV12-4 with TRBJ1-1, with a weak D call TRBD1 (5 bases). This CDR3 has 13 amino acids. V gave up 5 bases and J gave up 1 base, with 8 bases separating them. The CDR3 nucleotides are TGTGCCAGCAGTATCAGGGAGAACACTGAAGCTTTCTTT. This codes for CASSIRENTEAFF.

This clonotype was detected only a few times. The CDR3 DNA sequence: TGTGCCAGCGGGCGGACAGGGGGTTATTCAGATACGCAGTATTTT. Its protein product is CASGRTGGYSDTQYF. The chain uses TRBV2 and TRBJ2-3; 10 bases fit TRBD1. Germline CDR1 reads SNHLY; CDR2 reads FYNNEI. CDR3 length: 15 residues. Unmatched junction bases numbered 9, after V lost 8 bases and J lost 4 bases.

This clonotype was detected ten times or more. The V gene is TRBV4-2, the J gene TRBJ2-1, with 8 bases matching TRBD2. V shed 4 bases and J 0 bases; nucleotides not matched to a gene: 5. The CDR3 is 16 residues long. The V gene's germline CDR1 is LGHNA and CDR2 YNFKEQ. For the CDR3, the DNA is TGTGCCAGCAGCCCTATAGCGGGAAGCTCCTACAATGAGCAGTTCTTC. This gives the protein CASSPIAGSSYNEQFF.

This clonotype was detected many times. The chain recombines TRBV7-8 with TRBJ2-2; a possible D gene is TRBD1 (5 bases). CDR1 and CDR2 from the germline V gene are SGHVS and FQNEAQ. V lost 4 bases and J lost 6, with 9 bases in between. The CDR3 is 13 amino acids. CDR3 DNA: TGTGCCAGCAGCTCAAGACAGTCCGGGGAGCTGTTTTTT. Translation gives CASSSRQSGELFF.

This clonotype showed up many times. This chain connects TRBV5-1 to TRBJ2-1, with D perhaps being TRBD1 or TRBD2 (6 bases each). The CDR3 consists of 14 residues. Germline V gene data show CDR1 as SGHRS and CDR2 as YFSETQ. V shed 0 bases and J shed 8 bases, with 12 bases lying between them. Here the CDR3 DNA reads TGCGCCAGCAGCTTGGTGGGGGGCAGGGATGAGCAGTTCTTC. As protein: CASSLVGGRDEQFF. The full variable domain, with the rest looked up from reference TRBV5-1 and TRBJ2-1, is KAGVTQTPRYLIKTRGQQVTLSCSPISGHRSVSWYQQTPGQGLQFLFEYFSETQRNKGNFPGRFSGRQFSNSRSEMNVSTLELGDSALYLCASSLVGGRDEQFFGPGTRLTVL.

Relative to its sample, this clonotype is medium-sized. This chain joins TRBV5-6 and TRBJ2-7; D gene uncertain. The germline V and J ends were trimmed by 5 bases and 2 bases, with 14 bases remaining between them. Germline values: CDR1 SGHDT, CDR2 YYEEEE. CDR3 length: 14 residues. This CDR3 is CASRARASTYEQYF. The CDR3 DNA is TGTGCCAGCAGGGCTAGGGCCAGTACCTACGAGCAGTACTTC. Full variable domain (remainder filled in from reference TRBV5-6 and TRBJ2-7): DAGVTQSPTHLIKTRGQQVTLRCSPKSGHDTVSWYQQALGQGPQFIFQYYEEEERQRGNFPDRFSGHQFPNYSSELNVNALLLGDSALYLCASRARASTYEQYFGPGTRLTVT.

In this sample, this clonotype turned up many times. CDR3 nucleotide sequence: TGTGCCAGCAGTCCCCCGGGGCAGGCCTACGAGCAGTACTTC. Translation gives CASSPPGQAYEQYF. The V and J genes are TRBV12-3 or TRBV12-4 and TRBJ2-7; D assignment may be TRBD1 or TRBD2 (5 bases each). V dropped 5 bases and J dropped 2 bases, with 13 bases sitting between them. This CDR3 is 14 amino acids long.

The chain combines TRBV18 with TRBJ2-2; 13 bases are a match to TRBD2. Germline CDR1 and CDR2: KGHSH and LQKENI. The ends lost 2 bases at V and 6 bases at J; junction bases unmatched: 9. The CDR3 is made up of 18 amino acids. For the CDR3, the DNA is TGTGCCAGCTCACCATTGGGGACTAGCGGGATCGTGGCCGGGGAGCTGTTTTTT. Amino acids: CASSPLGTSGIVAGELFF.